This T cell receptor (delta chain) was profiled in a study of Vδ1+ human thymocytes (dated by TCRdb to about 2018). General notes on the study: mRNA-level TRG and TRD CDR3 repertoires of highly purified Vdelta1+ thymocytes from young children were characterised as a data resource. The multiplex-based CDR3 amplicon strategy had previously been validated against 5'RACE-based CDR3 amplicon generation methods.

Thymic samples were depleted of alphabeta T cells, then CD3+ TCRVdelta1+ TCRVdelta2- thymocytes were FACS-sorted. A purity of roughly 96% to 99.6% was achieved for sorted Vdelta1+ thymocytes. Thymic specimens came from under 10 paediatric patients undergoing corrective cardiac surgery, aged from about 5 days to 16 months. Thymic tissue was dispersed, and mononuclear cells were isolated on a Histopaque-1077 density gradient. The staining antibodies were anti-TCRVdelta1 clone TS8.2, anti-TCRVdelta2 clone B6, anti-CD3 clone HIT3a and anti-TCRalphabeta clone IP26. With respect to this clone: Its antigen specificity is not known. No per-base quality is available; no much larger clone lies one base away.

Cut back by 3 bases and 0 bases, the V and J ends lie 23 bases apart. Per the germline V gene, TSWWSYY is the CDR1 and QGS is the CDR2. There are 19 amino acids in the CDR3, from cysteine to phenylalanine inclusive. The DNA shown is the 57-base CDR3, in frame from base 1. RNA was extracted with the RNeasy mini kit and reverse transcribed using Superscript III. CDR3 amplicons were generated by multiplex PCR with pooled V-gene forward primers and a constant-region reverse primer carrying Illumina adaptor overhangs. After gel purification, amplicons were indexed with Nextera index primers over about 8 extra PCR cycles and were then purified with AMPure XP beads. Libraries were sequenced on an Illumina MiSeq with paired-end 250 bp reads, dual indexing and roughly 19% PhiX spike-in. As for the original processing: FastQC was used to check read quality, and ea-utils fastq-join was used to merge TRG read pairs. Sequences were annotated with IMGT/HighV-QUEST, keeping only productive sequences with unambiguous V-gene assignment; clonotypes were defined by identical CDR3 sequence. VDJtools 1.1.1, tcR 2.2.3, Treemap and vegan Shannon diversity in R 3.4.4 were used for downstream analysis. Clonotypes were called again by TCRdb from the public reads via CATT, and duplicate nucleotide sequences were then merged into one entry. The V and J calls here are based on TCRdb, not the publication. The sample table contains around 56,000 delta-chain clones; only one count was recorded for about 15% of them. Of the sample, about 0.4% is held by the ten largest clones.

The full study reports these points: Numerous TRG clonotypes were shared among donors (up to about 6.9x10^3), while TRD repertoires were essentially private (a maximum of about 120 shared). Because unexpected Vdelta2 sequences could lead to misinterpretation of bulk repertoire data, the authors recommended using highly purified populations and single-cell validation. Because no clustering by age or sex was seen, donors were not stratified by age or sex in the analyses. Thymic TRG and TRD repertoires appeared highly polyclonal with Gaussian CDR3 length distributions, unlike oligoclonal peripheral blood repertoires. Although sort purity was high, approximately 18% of thymic TRD sequences were Vdelta2 (with a few Vdelta3), in contrast to the peripheral blood Vdelta1+ controls.

The TCR originated in a girl less than two years old who had congenital heart surgery. Sequenced input: Vdelta1+ gamma-delta thymocytes from the thymus. The intended sense of this specimen's cell subset or site label: FACS-sorted CD3+ TCRalphabeta- TCRVdelta1+ TCRVdelta2- thymocytes. The chain uses TRDV1 and TRDJ1; confidence is insufficient to name the D gene. CDR3 region: CALGEGFPQMPGDTDKLIF. The sequence in DNA is TGTGCTCTTGGGGAGGGTTTCCCCCAGATGCCAGGGGACACCGATAAACTCATCTTT.